These T cell receptor beta chains were read from a single sample in a study of cytomegalovirus exposure and HLA in healthy donors. Produced via immunoSEQ multiplex PCR; TCRdb's table is partial and in-frame only. This sample has 150,000 or so clones, with roughly 70% found just once. The sample comprised PBMCs. The origin of the receptors is a man between 35 and 55 years old in good health and CMV-seropositive. Both conserved end residues are part of each CDR3. Fields, in order: CDR3 length, V gene, D gene, clone size, J gene, CDR3 protein, CDR3 DNA. A D gene is named only where the DNA matches it firmly. Only some rows state a clone size, as once, few, many or a class for expanded clones.

17	TRBV11-2	NA	NA	TRBJ2-3	CASSLPSGGGPTDTQYF	TGTGCCAGCAGCTTACCCTCTGGGGGGGGGCCCACAGATACGCAGTATTTT
15	TRBV29-1	NA	NA	TRBJ2-3	CSVEDRGGERDTQYF	TGCAGCGTTGAAGATCGAGGAGGGGAACGAGATACGCAGTATTTT
18	TRBV25-1	TRBD1	NA	TRBJ1-4	CASRERGQGLATNEKLFF	TGTGCCAGCAGGGAGCGGGGACAGGGGCTTGCAACTAATGAAAAACTGTTTTTT
14	TRBV6-5	TRBD1	NA	TRBJ1-3	CASRGQSPGNTIYF	TGTGCCAGCCGGGGACAGAGCCCTGGAAACACCATATATTTT
14	TRBV27	NA	NA	TRBJ1-2	CASSPQGFHYGYTF	TGTGCCAGCAGTCCCCAGGGTTTTCACTATGGCTACACCTTC
15	TRBV9	NA	NA	TRBJ1-2	CASSVEGQRNYGYTF	TGTGCCAGCAGCGTAGAAGGACAGCGCAACTATGGCTACACCTTC
15	TRBV9	TRBD1	few	TRBJ1-3	CASSVGTGVANTIYF	TGTGCCAGCAGCGTAGGGACAGGGGTTGCAAACACCATATATTTT
17	TRBV11-2	TRBD2	NA	TRBJ2-5	CASSLVGASGSMETQYF	TGTGCCAGCAGCTTAGTTGGGGCTAGCGGGAGTATGGAGACCCAGTACTTC
14	TRBV19	TRBD1	NA	TRBJ1-2	CASSGQGVLSGYTF	TGTGCCAGTAGTGGCCAGGGGGTACTGAGCGGCTACACCTTC
19	TRBV4-1	TRBD2	NA	TRBJ2-2	CASSQERLAGGGNTGELFF	TGCGCCAGCAGCCAAGAACGGCTAGCGGGGGGAGGAAACACCGGGGAGCTGTTTTTT
14	TRBV6-1	NA	few	TRBJ1-6	CASEGTYYNSPLHF	TGTGCCAGCGAGGGAACCTATTATAATTCACCCCTCCACTTT
13	TRBV6-4	TRBD1	NA	TRBJ1-2	CASSRGQNYGYTF	TGTGCCAGCAGTCGGGGACAGAACTATGGCTACACCTTC
16	TRBV5-4	TRBD2	NA	TRBJ2-1	CASSLLAGGPDNEQFF	TGTGCCAGCAGCCTACTAGCGGGGGGGCCAGACAATGAGCAGTTCTTC
15	TRBV28	NA	NA	TRBJ2-2	CASHHHQGRTGELFF	TGTGCCAGCCACCACCACCAGGGGCGCACCGGGGAGCTGTTTTTT
13	TRBV6-5	NA	once	TRBJ1-2	CASRVGSNYGYTF	TGTGCCAGCAGGGTTGGCTCTAACTATGGCTACACCTTC
14	TRBV5-4	TRBD1	NA	TRBJ1-1	CASSSGTGSTEAFF	TGTGCCAGCAGTTCCGGGACAGGGTCCACTGAAGCTTTCTTT
13	TRBV18	NA	once	TRBJ2-2	CASSLKGTGELFF	TGTGCCAGCTCCCTTAAGGGGACCGGGGAGCTGTTTTTT
13	TRBV18	TRBD1	NA	TRBJ1-1	CASSPGTAMKAFF	TGTGCCAGCTCACCCGGGACAGCTATGAAAGCTTTCTTT
15	TRBV5-6	TRBD2	NA	TRBJ2-3	CASSLDLREGDTQYF	TGTGCCAGCAGCTTGGACCTAAGGGAGGGGGATACGCAGTATTTT
14	TRBV5-8	NA	NA	TRBJ1-4	CASSRTATNEKLFF	TGTGCCAGCAGCCGGACTGCAACTAATGAAAAACTGTTTTTT
13	TRBV6-1	NA	NA	TRBJ1-5	CASRESARGGQHF	TGTGCCAGCAGGGAAAGCGCCCGGGGTGGCCAGCATTTT
15	TRBV5-6	TRBD1	once	TRBJ2-1	CASSLRTGTYNEQFF	TGTGCCAGCAGCTTGCGGACAGGGACTTACAATGAGCAGTTCTTC
13	TRBV6-5	TRBD1	few	TRBJ2-7	CASSRGQERQQYF	TGTGCCAGCAGCCGGGGACAGGAACGCCAGCAGTACTTC
18	TRBV29-1	TRBD1	NA	TRBJ1-4	CSVQPVGTGGWTNEKLFF	TGCAGCGTCCAACCGGTCGGGACAGGGGGTTGGACTAATGAAAAACTGTTTTTT